The 11 T cell receptor beta chains reported below all come from one sample, sequenced in a study of T cell responses to AZD1222 COVID-19 vaccine. The repertoire was sequenced with immunoSEQ multiplex PCR; TCRdb's copy has only in-frame clones and lacks some. The sample includes roughly 120,000 clones, approximately 85% of them seen just once. Source: peripheral blood, taken on day 0 of AZD1222 vaccination. The receptors shown here come from an adult in good health.

The chain employs TRBV19 and TRBJ2-7; D uncertain. The ends were cut back, 5 bases at V and 3 bases at J, with 11 bases in the middle. CDR3 size: 13 residues. Per the germline V gene, CDR1 is LNHDA and CDR2 is SQIVND (reference sequence). CDR3 residues: CASSHDTHYEQYF. The CDR3 nucleotides are TGTGCCAGTAGTCATGACACCCACTACGAGCAGTACTTC.

This clone was observed a single time. Relative to the germline gene, one junction end is altered; a read error may explain this. The chain recombines TRBV15 with TRBJ1-1; no reliable D call. The CDR3 spans 13 residues. Germline loops: CDR1 LNHNV, CDR2 YYDKDF (reference sequence). The CDR3 sequence: CATSRERNSEAFF. The CDR3 region has the DNA TGTGCCACCAGCAGAGAAAGAAACAGTGAAGCTTTCTTT.

This clone appeared a single time. The chain is built from TRBV6-1 and TRBJ1-6; TRBD1 matches at 10 bases. Germline trimming cut 4 bases from V and 10 bases from J; bases unmatched to any gene: 10. Germline values: CDR1 MNHNS, CDR2 SASEGT. The CDR3 contains 16 residues. This CDR3 is CASSAGSGTGVSPLHF. For the CDR3, the DNA is TGTGCCAGCAGTGCGGGATCCGGGACAGGGGTGTCACCCCTCCACTTT.

This chain joins TRBV24-1 and TRBJ1-3; D remains ambiguous. The CDR3 sequence is 15 residues long. Trimming pared 4 bases from V and 4 bases from J, leaving 13 bases between. Germline V lookup: CDR1 KGHDR, CDR2 SFDVKD. CDR3 sequence reads: CATSDGKGSGNTIYF. The CDR3 DNA reads as TGTGCCACCAGTGACGGCAAGGGTAGCGGAAACACCATATATTTT.

There are a few counts of this clone. The gene calls are TRBV12-3 or TRBV12-4 and TRBJ1-5, with D unresolved. The CDR3 length is 13 residues. V was trimmed by 6 bases and J by 7 bases, leaving 13 bases between them. CDR3 amino acids: CASSPGLGQPQHF. The DNA of the CDR3 is TGTGCCAGCAGCCCGGGCCTGGGCCAGCCCCAGCATTTT.

The rearrangement joins TRBV3-1 (or the pseudogene TRBV3-2) to TRBJ2-2, with TRBD2 as a possible D gene (5 bases). In germline, CDR1 is LGHDT, CDR2 YNNKEL (reference sequence). Trimming stripped 1 base from V and 6 bases from J, with 12 bases between. The CDR3 spans 15 residues. The chain's CDR3 is CASSQGRTVPGELFF. In DNA, the CDR3 is TGTGCCAGCAGCCAAGGGAGGACGGTACCCGGGGAGCTGTTTTTT.

The chain links TRBV11-2 to TRBJ1-1, with a tentative D call TRBD1 (5 bases). Trimming shortened V by 1 base and J by 2 bases, and 11 bases separated the two germline ends. Per germline, CDR1 SGHAT and CDR2 FQNNGV. The CDR3 covers 15 residues. The CDR3 spells CASSLVAGSNTEAFF. CDR3 DNA: TGTGCCAGCAGCTTAGTTGCAGGGTCCAACACTGAAGCTTTCTTT.

The chain couples TRBV6-1 to TRBJ2-7; D is unclear. The CDR3 is made up of 16 amino acids. Germline lookup yields CDR1 MNHNS and CDR2 SASEGT. V lost 3 bases, J lost 0 bases, and 15 bases lay in between. CDR3 amino acids: CASSDFSAFNSYEQYF. DNA of the CDR3: TGTGCCAGCAGTGACTTTTCGGCTTTCAACTCCTACGAGCAGTACTTC.

This chain links TRBV6-5 with TRBJ1-2, with D maybe TRBD1 (5 bases). V was shortened by 0 bases and J by 4 bases, with 15 bases between the two germline ends. The V gene's germline CDR1 is MNHEY and CDR2 SVGAGI. This CDR3 has 16 amino acids. The CDR3 reads CASSYSKVAGPYGYTF. CDR3 nucleotides: TGTGCCAGCAGTTACTCGAAAGTGGCAGGGCCCTATGGCTACACCTTC.

The chain uses TRBV11-2 and TRBJ1-5, with D hard to call. This CDR3 is built from 13 residues. Germline assignment: CDR1 SGHAT and CDR2 FQNNGV. The V end was cut by 3 bases, the J end by 4 bases, with 7 bases between. This CDR3 reads CASSLGENQPQHF. The CDR3 coding sequence is TGTGCCAGCAGCTTGGGAGAAAATCAGCCCCAGCATTTT.

This clone was counted between two and nine times. The chain has TRBV9 and TRBJ2-7, with TRBD2 matching 12 bases. V lost 3 bases and J lost 7; bases outside the gene matches: 8. Germline V gene lookup returns CDR1 SGDLS and CDR2 YYNGEE. There are 15 residues in the CDR3. CDR3 loop: CASSDGLAGPAEQYF. The DNA for the CDR3 is TGTGCCAGCAGCGACGGACTAGCGGGGCCAGCGGAGCAGTACTTC.